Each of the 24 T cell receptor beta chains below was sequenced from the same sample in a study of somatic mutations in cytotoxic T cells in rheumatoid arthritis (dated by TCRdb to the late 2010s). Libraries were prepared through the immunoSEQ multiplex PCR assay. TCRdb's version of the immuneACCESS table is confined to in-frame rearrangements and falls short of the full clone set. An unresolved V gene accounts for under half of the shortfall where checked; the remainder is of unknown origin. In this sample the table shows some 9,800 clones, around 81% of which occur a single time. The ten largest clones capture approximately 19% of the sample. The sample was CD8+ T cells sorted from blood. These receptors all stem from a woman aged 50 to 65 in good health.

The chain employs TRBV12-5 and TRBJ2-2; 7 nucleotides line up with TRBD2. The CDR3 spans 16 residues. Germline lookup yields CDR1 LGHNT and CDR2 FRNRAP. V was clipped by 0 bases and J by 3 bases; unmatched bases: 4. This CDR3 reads CASGLVAGRYTGELFF. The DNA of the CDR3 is TGTGCTAGTGGTTTGGTAGCGGGGAGGTACACCGGGGAGCTGTTTTTT.

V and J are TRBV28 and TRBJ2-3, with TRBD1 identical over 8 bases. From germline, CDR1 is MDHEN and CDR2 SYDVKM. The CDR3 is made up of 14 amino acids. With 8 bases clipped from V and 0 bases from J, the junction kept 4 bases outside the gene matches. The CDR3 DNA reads TGTGCCAGCTCCGCAGGGGGCAGCACAGATACGCAGTATTTT. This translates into CASSAGGSTDTQYF.

The CDR3 nucleotides are TGTGCCAGTACCTATCGGGGACAGGGGGAGCAGCCCCAGCATTTT. This sequence encodes CASTYRGQGEQPQHF. The gene calls are TRBV19 and TRBJ1-5, with 11 bases fitting TRBD1. The CDR3 has 15 amino acids. Germline assignment: CDR1 LNHDA and CDR2 SQIVND (reference sequence). V lost 7 bases to trimming and J lost 7 bases; unmatched junction nucleotides: 9.

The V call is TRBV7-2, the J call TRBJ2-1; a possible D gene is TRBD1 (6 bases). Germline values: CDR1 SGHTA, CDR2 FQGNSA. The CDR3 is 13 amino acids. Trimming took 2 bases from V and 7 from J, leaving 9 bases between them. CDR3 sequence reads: CASSLYQGNEQFF. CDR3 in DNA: TGTGCCAGCAGCTTATACCAGGGGAATGAGCAGTTCTTC.

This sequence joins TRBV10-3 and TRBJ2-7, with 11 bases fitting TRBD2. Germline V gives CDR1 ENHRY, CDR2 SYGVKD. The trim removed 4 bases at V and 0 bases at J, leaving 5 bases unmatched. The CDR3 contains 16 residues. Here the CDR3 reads CAISGTGTSGSYEQYF. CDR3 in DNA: TGTGCCATCAGTGGGACCGGGACTAGCGGCTCCTACGAGCAGTACTTC.

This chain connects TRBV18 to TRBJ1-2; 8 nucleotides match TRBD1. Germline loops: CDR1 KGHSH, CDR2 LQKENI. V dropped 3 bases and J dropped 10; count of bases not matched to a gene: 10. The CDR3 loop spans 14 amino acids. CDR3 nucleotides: TGTGCCAGCTCACCCAGGGACAGGCCCCTTGACTACACCTTC. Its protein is CASSPRDRPLDYTF.

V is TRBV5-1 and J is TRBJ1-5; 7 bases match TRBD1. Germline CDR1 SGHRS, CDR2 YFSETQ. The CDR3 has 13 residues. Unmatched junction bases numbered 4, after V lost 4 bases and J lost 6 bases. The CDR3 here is CASSLDRAQPQHF. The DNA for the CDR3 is TGCGCCAGCAGCCTCGACAGGGCTCAGCCCCAGCATTTT.

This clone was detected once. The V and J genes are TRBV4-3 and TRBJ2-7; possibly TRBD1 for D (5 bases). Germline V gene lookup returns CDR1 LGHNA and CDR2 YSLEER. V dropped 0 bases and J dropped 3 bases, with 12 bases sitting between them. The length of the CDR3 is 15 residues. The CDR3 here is CASSQEPGPNYEQYF. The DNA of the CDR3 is TGCGCCAGCAGCCAAGAGCCAGGGCCTAACTACGAGCAGTACTTC.

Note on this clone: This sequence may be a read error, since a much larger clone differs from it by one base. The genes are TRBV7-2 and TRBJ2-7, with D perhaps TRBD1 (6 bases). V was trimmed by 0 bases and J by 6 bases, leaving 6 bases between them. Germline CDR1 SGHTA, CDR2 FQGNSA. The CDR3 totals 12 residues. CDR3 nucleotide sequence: TGTGCCAGCAGCTTAGCAGGGGGCGAGCAGTACTTC. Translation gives CASSLAGGEQYF.

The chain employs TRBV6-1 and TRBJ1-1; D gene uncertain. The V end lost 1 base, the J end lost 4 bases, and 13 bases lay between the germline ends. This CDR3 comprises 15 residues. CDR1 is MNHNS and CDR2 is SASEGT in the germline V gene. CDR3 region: CASSEGKAGLTEAFF. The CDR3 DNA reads TGTGCCAGCAGTGAAGGTAAGGCGGGTCTCACTGAAGCTTTCTTT.

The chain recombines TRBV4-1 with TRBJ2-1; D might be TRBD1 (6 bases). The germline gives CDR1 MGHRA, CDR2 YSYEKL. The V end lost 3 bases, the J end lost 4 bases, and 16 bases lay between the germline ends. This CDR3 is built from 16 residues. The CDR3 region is CASSQATGYPYNEQFF. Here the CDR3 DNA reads TGCGCCAGCAGCCAGGCCACAGGGTACCCATACAATGAGCAGTTCTTC.

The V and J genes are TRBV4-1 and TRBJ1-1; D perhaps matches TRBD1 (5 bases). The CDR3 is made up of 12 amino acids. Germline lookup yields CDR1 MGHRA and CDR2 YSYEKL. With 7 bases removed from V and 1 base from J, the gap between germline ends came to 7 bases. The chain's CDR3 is CASKDKNTEAFF. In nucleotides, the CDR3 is TGCGCCAGCAAGGACAAGAACACTGAAGCTTTCTTT.

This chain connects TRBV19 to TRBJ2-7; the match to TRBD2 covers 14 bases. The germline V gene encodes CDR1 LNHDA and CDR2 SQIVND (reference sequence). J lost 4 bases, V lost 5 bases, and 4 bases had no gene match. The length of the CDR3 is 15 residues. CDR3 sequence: CASSPGLAGVYEQYF. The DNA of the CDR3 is TGTGCCAGTAGTCCGGGACTAGCGGGAGTATACGAGCAGTACTTC. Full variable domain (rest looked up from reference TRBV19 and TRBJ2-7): DGGITQSPKYLFRKEGQNVTLSCEQNLNHDAMYWYRQDPGQGLRLIYYSQIVNDFQKGDIAEGYSVSREKKESFPLTVTSAQKNPTAFYLCASSPGLAGVYEQYFGPGTRLTVT.

The CDR3 region has the DNA TGTGCCACCAGCAGCCCCAGGCAGCTTCTAGCGGGAGGGGCCGGGAACATTCAGTACTTC. Translating gives CATSSPRQLLAGGAGNIQYF. The chain recombines TRBV15 with TRBJ2-4; the match to TRBD2 covers 12 bases. CDR3 length: 20 amino acids. V dropped 3 bases and J dropped 7; count of bases not matched to a gene: 19. Germline CDR1 is LNHNV and CDR2 is YYDKDF (reference sequence). Looking up the rest from reference TRBV15 and TRBJ2-4 gives the full variable domain: DAMVIQNPRYQVTQFGKPVTLSCSQTLNHNVMYWYQQKSSQAPKLLFHYYDKDFNNEADTPDNFQSRRPNTSFCFLDIRSPGLGDTAMYLCATSSPRQLLAGGAGNIQYFGAGTRLSVL.

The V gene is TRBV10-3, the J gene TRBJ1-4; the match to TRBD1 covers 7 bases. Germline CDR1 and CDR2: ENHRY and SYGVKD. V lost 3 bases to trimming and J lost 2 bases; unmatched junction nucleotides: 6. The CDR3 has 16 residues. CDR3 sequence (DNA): TGTGCCATCAGTGACCCGGACAGGAGTACTAATGAAAAACTGTTTTTT. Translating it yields CAISDPDRSTNEKLFF.

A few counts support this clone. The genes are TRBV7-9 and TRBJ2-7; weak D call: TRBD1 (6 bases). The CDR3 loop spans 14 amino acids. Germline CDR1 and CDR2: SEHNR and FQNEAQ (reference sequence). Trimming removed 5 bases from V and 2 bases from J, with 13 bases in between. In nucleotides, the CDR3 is TGTGCCAGCAGCACCGGGACACTAACCTACGAGCAGTACTTC. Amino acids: CASSTGTLTYEQYF. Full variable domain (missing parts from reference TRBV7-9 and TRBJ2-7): DTGVSQNPRHKITKRGQNVTFRCDPISEHNRLYWYRQTLGQGPEFLTYFQNEAQLEKSRLLSDRFSAERPKGSFSTLEIQRTEQGDSAMYLCASSTGTLTYEQYFGPGTRLTVT.

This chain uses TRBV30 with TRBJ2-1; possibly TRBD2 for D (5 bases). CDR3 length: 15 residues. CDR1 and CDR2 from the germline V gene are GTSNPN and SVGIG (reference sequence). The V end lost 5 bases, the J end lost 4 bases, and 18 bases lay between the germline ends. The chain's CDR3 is CAWAEGLAAYNEQFF. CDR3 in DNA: TGTGCCTGGGCCGAGGGTCTAGCAGCTTACAATGAGCAGTTCTTC. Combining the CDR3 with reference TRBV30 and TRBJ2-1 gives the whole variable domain SQTIHQWPATLVQPVGSPLSLECTVEGTSNPNLYWYRQAAGRGLQLLFYSVGIGQISSEVPQNLSASRPQDRQFILSSKKLLLSDSGFYLCAWAEGLAAYNEQFFGPGTRLTVL.

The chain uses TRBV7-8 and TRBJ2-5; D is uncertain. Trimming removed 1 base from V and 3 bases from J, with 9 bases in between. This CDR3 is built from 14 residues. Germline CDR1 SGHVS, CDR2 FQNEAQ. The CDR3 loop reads CASSLEFGEETQYF. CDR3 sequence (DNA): TGTGCCAGCAGCTTAGAGTTTGGAGAAGAGACCCAGTACTTC.

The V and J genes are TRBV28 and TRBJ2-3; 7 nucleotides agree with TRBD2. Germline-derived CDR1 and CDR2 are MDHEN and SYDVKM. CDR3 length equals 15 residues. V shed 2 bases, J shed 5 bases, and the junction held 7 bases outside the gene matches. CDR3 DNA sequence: TGTGCCAGCAGTTTACTTAGCGGGTCCGGAGATACGCAGTATTTT. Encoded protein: CASSLLSGSGDTQYF. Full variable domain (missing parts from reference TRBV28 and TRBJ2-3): DVKVTQSSRYLVKRTGEKVFLECVQDMDHENMFWYRQDPGLGLRLIYFSYDVKMKEKGDIPEGYSVSREKKERFSLILESASTNQTSMYLCASSLLSGSGDTQYFGPGTRLTVL.

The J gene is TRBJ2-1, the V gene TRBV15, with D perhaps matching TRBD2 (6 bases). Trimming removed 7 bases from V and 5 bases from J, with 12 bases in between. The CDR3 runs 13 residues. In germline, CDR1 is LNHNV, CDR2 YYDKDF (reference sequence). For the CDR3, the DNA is TGTGCCACCAACCGGGAGTACCACAATGAGCAGTTCTTC. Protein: CATNREYHNEQFF.

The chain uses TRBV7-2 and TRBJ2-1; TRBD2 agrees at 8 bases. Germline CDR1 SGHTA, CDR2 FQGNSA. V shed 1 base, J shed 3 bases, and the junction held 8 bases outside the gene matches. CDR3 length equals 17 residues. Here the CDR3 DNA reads TGTGCCAGCAGCTTAGAGTGGAGCGGGGGCATCTACAATGAGCAGTTCTTC. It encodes CASSLEWSGGIYNEQFF. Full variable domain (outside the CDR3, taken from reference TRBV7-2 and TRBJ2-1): GAGVSQSPSNKVTEKGKDVELRCDPISGHTALYWYRQSLGQGLEFLIYFQGNSAPDKSGLPSDRFSAERTGGSVSTLTIQRTQQEDSAVYLCASSLEWSGGIYNEQFFGPGTRLTVL.

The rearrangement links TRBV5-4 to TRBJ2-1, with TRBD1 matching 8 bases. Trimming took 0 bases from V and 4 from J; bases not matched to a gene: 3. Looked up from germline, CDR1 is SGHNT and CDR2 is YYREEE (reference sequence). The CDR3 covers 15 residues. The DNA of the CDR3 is TGTGCCAGCAGCTTGGCACAGGGGGGATACAATGAGCAGTTCTTC. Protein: CASSLAQGGYNEQFF.

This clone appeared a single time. Here the CDR3 reads CASSVEGKGVADTQYF. For the CDR3, the DNA is TGTGCCAGCAGCGTAGAGGGAAAAGGGGTAGCAGATACGCAGTATTTT. The chain carries TRBV9 and TRBJ2-3; TRBD1 is a possible D gene (5 bases). CDR1 SGDLS and CDR2 YYNGEE come from the germline V gene. Trimming removed 0 bases at V and 4 bases at J, with 15 bases between. The CDR3 has 16 residues.

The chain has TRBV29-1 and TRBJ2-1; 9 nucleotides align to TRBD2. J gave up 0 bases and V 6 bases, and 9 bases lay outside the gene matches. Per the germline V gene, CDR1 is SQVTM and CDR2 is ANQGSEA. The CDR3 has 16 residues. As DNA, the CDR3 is TGCAGCGTCGCTTCGACTAGCGGAGGCTCCTACAATGAGCAGTTCTTC. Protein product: CSVASTSGGSYNEQFF.